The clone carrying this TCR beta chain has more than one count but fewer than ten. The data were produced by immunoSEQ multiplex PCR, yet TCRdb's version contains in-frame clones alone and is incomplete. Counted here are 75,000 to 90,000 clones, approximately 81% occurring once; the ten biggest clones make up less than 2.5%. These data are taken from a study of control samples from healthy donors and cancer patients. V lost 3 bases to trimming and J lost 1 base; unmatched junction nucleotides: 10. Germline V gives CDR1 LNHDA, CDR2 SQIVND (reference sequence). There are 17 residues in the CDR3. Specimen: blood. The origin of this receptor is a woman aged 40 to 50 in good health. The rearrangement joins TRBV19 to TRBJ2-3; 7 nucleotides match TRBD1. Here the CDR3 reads CASSMGEGQVRTDTQYF. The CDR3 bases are TGTGCCAGTAGTATGGGAGAAGGACAGGTCCGCACAGATACGCAGTATTTT.